This T cell receptor beta chain was obtained from a study of blood T cell repertoires in COVID-19. Study overall: Whether acute or convalescent, the COVID-19 samples came from the United States, Italy and Spain. Sample material is recorded as cDNA or gDNA derived from T cells, B-cell-depleted T cells, or PBMCs.

This clone was observed once. As originally analysed: Using reference gene primer amplification, nucleated cell counts were estimated. The repertoire was sequenced with immunoSEQ multiplex PCR; TCRdb's copy has only in-frame clones and lacks some. The DNA gave D and trimming, while V, J and clone size come from that table. The table shows approximately 200,000 clones, with about 90% occurring only once. With 3 bases clipped from V and 3 bases from J, the junction kept 5 bases outside the gene matches. CDR1 is MNHEY and CDR2 is SMNVEV in the germline V gene (reference sequence). The CDR3 covers 16 residues.

The chain links TRBV27 to TRBJ2-1; 10 bases align to TRBD2. The specimen was peripheral blood. The source of this sequence is a man aged 40-55 years with active or convalescent COVID-19. CDR3 coding DNA: TGTGCCAGCAGTTTTTTCCTAGCGGGAGTCTACAATGAGCAGTTCTTC. It yields the protein CASSFFLAGVYNEQFF.